What follows describes a single TCR beta chain. This clonotype was counted only a few times. Its antigen target is currently unknown. Per-base qualities were not stored, and no clone one base away is much larger. V gives up 7 bases and J gives up 5 bases, and the segment between their germline ends measures 14 bases. The CDR3 measures 14 amino acids from cysteine to phenylalanine. Just CDR3 DNA is preserved here, 42 bases in frame from base 1. CDR1 and CDR2 are drawn from the germline V gene: MDHEN, SYDVKM. The sample is drawn from a study of response to subunit inactivated influenza vaccine (dated by TCRdb to 2016 to 2019). General notes on the study: To follow how T cells responded to a trivalent subunit inactivated influenza vaccine, the researchers relied on deep quantitative profiling of the T cell receptor repertoire.

General study outcomes and caveats: The authors suggested that each seasonal influenza vaccination may recruit only a limited number of new T cells.

The method was RT-PCR. Sequencing took place on an Illumina HiSeq 2500. TCRdb took the public reads, trimmed them with fastp at Q25, ran MiXCR for clone calling and kept in-frame beta chains. Records with the same CDR3 protein are collapsed into one entry carrying the most frequent genes and DNA. This sample gives around 490,000 distinct CDR3 sequences in total; about 7.6% of them show up just once. The ten largest clones add up to 10% to 15% of the sample. The chain employs TRBV28 and TRBJ2-2; the D gene is perhaps TRBD2, from 7 matching bases. Source: PBMCs from blood, taken roughly 24 months after vaccination. The receptor's source is a man aged 45 to 70 who received an inactivated influenza vaccine. Donor details come from another sample of the same person, matched by shared clones. The nucleotides read TGTGCCAGCACAGAAAGGGGGGGGACCGGGGAGCTGTTTTTT. Its amino acids are CASTERGGTGELFF.